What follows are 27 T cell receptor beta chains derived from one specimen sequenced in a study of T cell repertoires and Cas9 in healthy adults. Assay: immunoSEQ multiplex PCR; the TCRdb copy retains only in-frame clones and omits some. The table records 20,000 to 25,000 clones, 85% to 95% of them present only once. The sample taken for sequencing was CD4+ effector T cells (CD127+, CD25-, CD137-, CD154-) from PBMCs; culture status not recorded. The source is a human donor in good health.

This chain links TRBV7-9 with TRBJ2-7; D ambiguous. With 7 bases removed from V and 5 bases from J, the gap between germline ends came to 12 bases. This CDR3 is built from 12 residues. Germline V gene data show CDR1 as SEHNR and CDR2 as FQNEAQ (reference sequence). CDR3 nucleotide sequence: TGTGCCAGCACCACCGGGTACCACGAGCAGTACGTC. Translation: CASTTGYHEQYV.

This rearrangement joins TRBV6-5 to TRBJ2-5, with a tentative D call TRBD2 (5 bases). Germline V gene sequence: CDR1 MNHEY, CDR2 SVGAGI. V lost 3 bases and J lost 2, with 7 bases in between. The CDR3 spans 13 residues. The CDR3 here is CASSYRRQETQYF. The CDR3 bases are TGTGCCAGCAGTTATCGGAGGCAAGAGACCCAGTACTTC.

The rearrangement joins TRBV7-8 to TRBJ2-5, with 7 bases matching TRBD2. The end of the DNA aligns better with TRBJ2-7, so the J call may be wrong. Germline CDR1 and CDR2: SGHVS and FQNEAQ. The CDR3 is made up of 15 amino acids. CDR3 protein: CASSLEPGRGYEQYF. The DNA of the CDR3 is TGTGCCAGCAGCTTAGAGCCAGGGAGGGGCTACGAGCAGTACTTC.

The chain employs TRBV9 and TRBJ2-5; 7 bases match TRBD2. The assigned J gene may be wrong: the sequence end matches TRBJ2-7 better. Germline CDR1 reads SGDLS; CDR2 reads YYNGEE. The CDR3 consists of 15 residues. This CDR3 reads CASSVGPSGSYEQYF. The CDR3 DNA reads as TGTGCCAGCAGCGTAGGTCCTAGCGGATCCTACGAGCAGTACTTC.

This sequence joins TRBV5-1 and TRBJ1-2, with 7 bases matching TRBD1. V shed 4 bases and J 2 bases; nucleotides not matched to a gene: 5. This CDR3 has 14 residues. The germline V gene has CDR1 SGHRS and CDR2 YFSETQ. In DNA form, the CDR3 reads TGCGCCAGCAGCCCCCCGGGACAGAACTATGGCTACACCTTC. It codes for CASSPPGQNYGYTF.

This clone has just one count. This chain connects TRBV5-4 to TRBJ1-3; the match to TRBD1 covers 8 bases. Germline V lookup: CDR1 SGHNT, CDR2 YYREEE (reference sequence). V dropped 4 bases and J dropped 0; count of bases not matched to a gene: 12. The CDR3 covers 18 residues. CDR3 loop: CASSHRDRRSLSGNTIYF. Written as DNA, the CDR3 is TGTGCCAGCAGCCACCGGGACAGGCGCTCTCTCTCTGGAAACACCATATATTTT.

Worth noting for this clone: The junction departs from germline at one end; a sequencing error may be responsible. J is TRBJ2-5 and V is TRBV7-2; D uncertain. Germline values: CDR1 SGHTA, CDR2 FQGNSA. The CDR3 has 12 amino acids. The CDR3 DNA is TGTGCCAGCACCTTAGAGTCCGGGACCCAGTACTTC. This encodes CASTLESGTQYF.

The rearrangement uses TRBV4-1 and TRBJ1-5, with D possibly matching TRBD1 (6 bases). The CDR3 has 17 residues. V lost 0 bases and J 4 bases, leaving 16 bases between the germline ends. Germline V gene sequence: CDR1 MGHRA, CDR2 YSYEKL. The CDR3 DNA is TGCGCCAGCAGCCAAGATCCCGGGGGGCGATGGAATCAGCCCCAGCATTTT. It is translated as CASSQDPGGRWNQPQHF.

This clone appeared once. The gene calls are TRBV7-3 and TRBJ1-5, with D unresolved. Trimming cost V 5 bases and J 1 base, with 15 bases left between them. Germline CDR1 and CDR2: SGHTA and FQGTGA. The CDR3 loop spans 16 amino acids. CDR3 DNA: TGTGCCAGCAGCCCGCCTAAGAGAACAAGCAATCAGCCCCAGCATTTT. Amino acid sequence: CASSPPKRTSNQPQHF.

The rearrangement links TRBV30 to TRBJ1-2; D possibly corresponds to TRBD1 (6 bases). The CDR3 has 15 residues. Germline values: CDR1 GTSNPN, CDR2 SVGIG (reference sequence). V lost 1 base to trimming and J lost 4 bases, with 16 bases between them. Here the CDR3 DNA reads TGTGCCTGGAGTGGATTAGGGGGAGGTACCTATGGCTACACCTTC. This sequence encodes CAWSGLGGGTYGYTF.

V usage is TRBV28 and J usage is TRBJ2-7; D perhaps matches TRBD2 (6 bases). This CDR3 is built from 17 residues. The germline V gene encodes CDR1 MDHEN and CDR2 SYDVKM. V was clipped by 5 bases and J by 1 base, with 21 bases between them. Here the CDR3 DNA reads TGTGCCAGCAGTCCTGGCGGGGTAACCAGGGCATCCTACGAGCAGTACGTC. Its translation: CASSPGGVTRASYEQYV.

The CDR3 DNA follows: TGTGCCAGCAGCGTAGTCCCCACGGTCCAAGAGACCCAGTACTTC. Amino acids: CASSVVPTVQETQYF. The V gene is TRBV9, the J gene TRBJ2-5; D remains ambiguous. This CDR3 is 15 amino acids long. V lost 0 bases to trimming and J lost 1 base, with 10 bases between them. The germline gives CDR1 SGDLS, CDR2 YYNGEE.

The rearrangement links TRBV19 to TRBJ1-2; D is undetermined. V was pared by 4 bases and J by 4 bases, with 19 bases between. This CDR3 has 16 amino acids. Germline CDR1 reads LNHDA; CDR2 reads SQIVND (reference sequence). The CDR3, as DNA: TGTGCCAGTAGTAGGGTAGGGCCGAGGAAAGGCTATGGCTACACCTTC. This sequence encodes CASSRVGPRKGYGYTF.

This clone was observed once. The CDR3 DNA reads as TGTGCCAGCAGCGGGCCCGGACGAAGGGGCGAGACCCAGTACTTC. This sequence encodes CASSGPGRRGETQYF. This chain joins TRBV5-6 and TRBJ2-5; D might be TRBD1 (5 bases). The ends were cut back, 4 bases at V and 5 bases at J, with 18 bases in the middle. This CDR3 is built from 15 residues. Per germline, CDR1 SGHDT and CDR2 YYEEEE.

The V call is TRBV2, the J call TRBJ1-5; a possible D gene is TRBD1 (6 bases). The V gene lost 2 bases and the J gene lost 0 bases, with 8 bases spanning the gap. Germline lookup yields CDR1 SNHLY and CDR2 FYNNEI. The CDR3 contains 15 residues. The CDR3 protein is CASSERTASNQPQHF. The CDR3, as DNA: TGTGCCAGCAGTGAACGGACAGCTAGCAATCAGCCCCAGCATTTT.

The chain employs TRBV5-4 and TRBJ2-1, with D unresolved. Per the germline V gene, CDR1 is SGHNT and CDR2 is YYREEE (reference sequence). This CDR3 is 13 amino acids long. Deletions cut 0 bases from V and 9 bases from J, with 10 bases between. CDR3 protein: CASSLDPPGEQFF. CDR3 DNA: TGTGCCAGCAGCTTGGACCCGCCTGGTGAGCAGTTCTTC.

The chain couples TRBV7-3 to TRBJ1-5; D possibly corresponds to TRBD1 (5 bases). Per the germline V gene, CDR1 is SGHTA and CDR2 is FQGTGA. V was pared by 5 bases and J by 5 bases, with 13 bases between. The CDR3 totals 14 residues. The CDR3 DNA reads TGTGCCAGCAGCCCCTCCGGGGGTCATCAGCCCCAGCATTTT. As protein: CASSPSGGHQPQHF.

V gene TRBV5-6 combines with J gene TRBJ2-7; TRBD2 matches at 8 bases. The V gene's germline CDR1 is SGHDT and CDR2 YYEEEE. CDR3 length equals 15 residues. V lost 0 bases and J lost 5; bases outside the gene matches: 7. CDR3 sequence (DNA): TGTGCCAGCAGCTTGGAGCGGGAGTACCTTAACGAGCAGTACGTC. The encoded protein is CASSLEREYLNEQYV.

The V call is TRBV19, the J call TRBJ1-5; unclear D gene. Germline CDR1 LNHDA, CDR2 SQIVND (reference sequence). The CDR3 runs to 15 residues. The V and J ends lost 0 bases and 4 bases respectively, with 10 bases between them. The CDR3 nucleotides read TGTGCCAGTAGTATAGACAGCCTAATAAATCAGCCCCAGCATTTT. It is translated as CASSIDSLINQPQHF.

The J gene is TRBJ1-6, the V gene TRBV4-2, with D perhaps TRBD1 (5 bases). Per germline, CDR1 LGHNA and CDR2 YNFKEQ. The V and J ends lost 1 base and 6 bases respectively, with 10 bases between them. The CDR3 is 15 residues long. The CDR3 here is CASSQGGGRNSPLHF. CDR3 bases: TGTGCCAGCAGCCAAGGGGGGGGACGTAATTCACCCCTCCACTTT.

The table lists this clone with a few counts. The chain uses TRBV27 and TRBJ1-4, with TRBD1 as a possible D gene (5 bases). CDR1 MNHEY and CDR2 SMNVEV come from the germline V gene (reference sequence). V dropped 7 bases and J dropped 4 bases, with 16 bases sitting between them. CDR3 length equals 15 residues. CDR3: CASMHAGANNEKLFF. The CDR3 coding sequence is TGTGCCAGCATGCACGCCGGGGCTAATAATGAAAAACTGTTTTTT.

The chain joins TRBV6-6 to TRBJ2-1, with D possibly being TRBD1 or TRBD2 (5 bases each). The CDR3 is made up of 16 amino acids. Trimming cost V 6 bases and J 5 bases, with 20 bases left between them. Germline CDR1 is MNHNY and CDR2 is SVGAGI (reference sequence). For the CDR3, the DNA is TGTGCCAGCAGCTCCCCCGGGGCAGTCTTAAACAATGAGCAGTTCTTC. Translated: CASSSPGAVLNNEQFF.

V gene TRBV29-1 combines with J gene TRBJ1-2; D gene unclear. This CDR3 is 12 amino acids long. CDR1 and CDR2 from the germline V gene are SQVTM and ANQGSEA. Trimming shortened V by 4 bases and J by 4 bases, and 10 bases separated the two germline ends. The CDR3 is CSVGAGSYGYTF. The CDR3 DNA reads TGCAGCGTTGGGGCCGGCTCCTATGGCTACACCTTC. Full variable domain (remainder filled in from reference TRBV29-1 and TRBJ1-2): SAVISQKPSRDICQRGTSLTIQCQVDSQVTMMFWYRQQPGQSLTLIATANQGSEATYESGFVIDKFPISRPNLTFSTLTVSNMSPEDSSIYLCSVGAGSYGYTFGSGTRLTVV.

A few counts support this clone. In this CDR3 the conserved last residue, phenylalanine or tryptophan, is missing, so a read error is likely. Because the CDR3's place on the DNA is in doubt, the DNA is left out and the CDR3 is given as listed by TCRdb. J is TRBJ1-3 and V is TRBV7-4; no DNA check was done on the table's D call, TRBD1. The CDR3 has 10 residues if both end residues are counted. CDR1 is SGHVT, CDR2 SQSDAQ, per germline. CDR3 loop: CAIRRDTGNK.

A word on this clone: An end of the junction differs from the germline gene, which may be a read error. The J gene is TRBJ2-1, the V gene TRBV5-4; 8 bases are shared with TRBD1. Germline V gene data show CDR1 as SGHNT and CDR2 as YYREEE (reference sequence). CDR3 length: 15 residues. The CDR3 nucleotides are TGTGCCAGCAGCCGACAGGGGACCTCCAACAATGAGCAGTTCTTC. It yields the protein CASSRQGTSNNEQFF.

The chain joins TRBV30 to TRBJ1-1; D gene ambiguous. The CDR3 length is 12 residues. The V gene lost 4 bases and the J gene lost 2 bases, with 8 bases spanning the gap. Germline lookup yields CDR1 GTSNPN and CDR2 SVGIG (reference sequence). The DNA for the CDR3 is TGTGCCTGGACCCTATCTAACACTGAAGCTTTCTTT. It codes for CAWTLSNTEAFF. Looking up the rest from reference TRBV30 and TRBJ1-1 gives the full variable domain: SQTIHQWPATLVQPVGSPLSLECTVEGTSNPNLYWYRQAAGRGLQLLFYSVGIGQISSEVPQNLSASRPQDRQFILSSKKLLLSDSGFYLCAWTLSNTEAFFGQGTRLTVV.

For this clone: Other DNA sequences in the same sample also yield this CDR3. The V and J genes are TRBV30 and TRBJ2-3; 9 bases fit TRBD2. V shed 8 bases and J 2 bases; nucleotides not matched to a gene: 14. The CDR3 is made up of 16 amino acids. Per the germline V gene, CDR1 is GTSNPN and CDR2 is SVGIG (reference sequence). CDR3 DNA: TGTGCCGGGCGGGGGGTAGCGGGGGAGGCCACAGATACGCAGTATTTT. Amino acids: CAGRGVAGEATDTQYF.